The rows below give T cell receptor beta chains drawn from one sample of a study of OX40 agonist ivuxolimab in advanced cancers. The assay was immunoSEQ multiplex PCR, and TCRdb's table has in-frame clones only and misses some. The repertoire holds 80,000 or so clones, with roughly nine tenths as singletons. The sequencing here drew on CD4+ or CD8+ T cells sorted from blood, taken in a trial of the OX40 agonist ivuxolimab. Every receptor here comes from an adult with an advanced solid tumor such as melanoma, head and neck, liver or kidney cancer. The CDR3 runs from the conserved cysteine through the conserved F or W. The order of the fields is D gene, V gene, clone size, J gene, CDR3 protein, CDR3 DNA. A D gene is named only where the DNA matches it firmly. Only some rows state a clone size, as once, few, many or a class for expanded clones.

TRBD2	TRBV5-1	NA	TRBJ2-5	CASSLLAGGRETQYF	TGTGCCAGCAGCCTACTAGCGGGGGGGCGAGAGACCCAGTACTTC
TRBD1	TRBV29-1	NA	TRBJ1-1	CSVGQGNPNTEAFF	TGCAGCGTTGGACAGGGAAATCCTAACACTGAAGCTTTCTTT
NA	TRBV7-8	NA	TRBJ2-5	CASSSGQNQETQYF	TGTGCCAGCAGCTCCGGACAAAATCAAGAGACCCAGTACTTC
TRBD2	TRBV4-1	NA	TRBJ2-5	CASSRSIAGPQETQYF	TGCGCCAGCAGCCGTAGTATAGCGGGGCCACAAGAGACCCAGTACTTC
TRBD1	TRBV5-6	NA	TRBJ1-2	CASSTGTGYGYTF	TGTGCCAGCAGTACCGGGACAGGCTATGGCTACACCTTC
NA	TRBV6-1	NA	TRBJ2-6	CASSDRGPSSGANVLTF	TGTGCCAGCAGTGACAGAGGACCGAGCTCTGGGGCCAACGTCCTGACTTTC
TRBD2	TRBV5-1	NA	TRBJ2-1	CASSLRGGRSSYNEQFF	TGCGCCAGCAGCTTGCGGGGGGGCCGCAGCTCCTACAATGAGCAGTTCTTC
NA	TRBV5-1	NA	TRBJ2-3	CASSVHLGTQYF	TGCGCCAGCAGCGTACACCTAGGTACGCAGTATTTT
NA	TRBV10-3	NA	TRBJ2-1	CAIREQRSYNEQFF	TGTGCCATCAGGGAACAACGCTCCTACAATGAGCAGTTCTTC
TRBD2	TRBV18	NA	TRBJ2-1	CASSPPRLASYNEQFF	TGTGCCAGCTCACCACCGAGACTAGCGTCCTACAATGAGCAGTTCTTC
TRBD2	TRBV5-6	NA	TRBJ2-7	CASSLASGIRYEQYF	TGTGCCAGCAGCTTGGCTAGCGGGATTAGGTACGAGCAGTACTTC
NA	TRBV2	NA	TRBJ2-1	CASSEAASSYNEQFF	TGTGCCAGCAGTGAAGCGGCTAGTTCCTACAATGAGCAGTTCTTC
NA	TRBV5-4	NA	TRBJ2-6	CASSLVGATGANVLTF	TGTGCCAGCAGCTTGGTAGGGGCAACTGGGGCCAACGTCCTGACTTTC
TRBD1	TRBV4-1	NA	TRBJ1-1	CASSQPGGAMNTEAFF	TGCGCCAGCAGCCAACCAGGGGGGGCTATGAACACTGAAGCTTTCTTT
TRBD1	TRBV27	NA	TRBJ2-1	CASSPRTGNGNEQFF	TGTGCCAGCAGCCCTAGGACAGGGAACGGCAATGAGCAGTTCTTC
NA	TRBV28	NA	TRBJ1-6	CATIRSYFYNSPLHF	TGTGCCACCATACGGTCCTATTTTTATAATTCACCCCTCCACTTT
NA	TRBV10-3	NA	TRBJ2-5	CAISREQETQYF	TGTGCCATCAGCAGAGAACAAGAGACCCAGTACTTC
NA	TRBV9	once	TRBJ2-5	CASSVDLEETQYF	TGTGCCAGCAGCGTAGATCTAGAAGAGACCCAGTACTTC
NA	TRBV7-7	NA	TRBJ1-3	CASSLSGNYVPCSGNTIYF	TGTGCTAGCAGCTTATCAGGTAATTACGTACCCTGCTCTGGAAACACCATATATTTT
TRBD2	TRBV5-1	NA	TRBJ2-1	CASSNFLAGGPGEQFF	TGCGCCAGCAGCAACTTTTTAGCGGGAGGGCCAGGTGAGCAGTTCTTC
TRBD2	TRBV7-2	NA	TRBJ2-7	CASSLSGGGLYEQYF	TGTGCCAGCAGCCTTAGCGGGGGCGGCCTATACGAGCAGTACTTC
TRBD1	TRBV5-1	NA	TRBJ1-2	CASSLSGTGNYGYTF	TGCGCCAGCAGCTTATCCGGGACAGGGAACTATGGCTACACCTTC
TRBD2	TRBV4-2	NA	TRBJ2-7	CASSQGLAGYEQYF	TGTGCCAGCAGCCAAGGACTAGCGGGGTACGAGCAGTACTTC
TRBD2	TRBV5-4	NA	TRBJ2-3	CASSLDGGGGTDTQYF	TGTGCCAGCAGCTTGGACGGCGGGGGGGGCACAGATACGCAGTATTTT